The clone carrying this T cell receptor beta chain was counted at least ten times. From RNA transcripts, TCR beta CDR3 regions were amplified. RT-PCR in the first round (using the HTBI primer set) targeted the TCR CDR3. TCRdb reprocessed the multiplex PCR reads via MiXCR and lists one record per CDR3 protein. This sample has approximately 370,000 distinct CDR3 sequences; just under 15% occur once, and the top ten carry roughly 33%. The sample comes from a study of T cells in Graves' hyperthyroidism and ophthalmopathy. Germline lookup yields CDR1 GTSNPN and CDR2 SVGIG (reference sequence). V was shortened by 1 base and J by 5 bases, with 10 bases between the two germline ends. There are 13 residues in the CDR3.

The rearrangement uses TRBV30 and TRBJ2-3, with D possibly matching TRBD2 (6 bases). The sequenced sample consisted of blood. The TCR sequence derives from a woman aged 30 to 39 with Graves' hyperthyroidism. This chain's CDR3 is CAWSATTRDTQYF. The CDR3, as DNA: TGTGCCTGGAGTGCCACGACTAGAGATACGCAGTATTTT.